This entry concerns a single T cell receptor beta chain. The antigen it recognizes is unknown. Per-nucleotide qualities are absent, and no much larger clonotype sits a single base away. The trial excluded patients who had a history of autoimmune disease or were on systemic immunosuppression. Peripheral blood for TCR sequencing was collected from all dose cohorts at baseline, on cycle 4 day 1, and on cycle 7 day 1. The samples were taken from a phase I, first-in-human, multicenter, open-label dose-escalation trial of ivuxolimab. Adults with locally advanced or metastatic melanoma, renal cell, hepatocellular, or head and neck squamous cell carcinoma were enrolled in the trial. Before TCR sequencing, CD4+ and CD8+ T cells were separately sorted from peripheral blood. The data stem from a study of OX40 agonist ivuxolimab in advanced cancers. A note on the overall study: Ivuxolimab, which targeted the costimulatory receptor OX40 (CD134), was an agonistic, fully human IgG2 monoclonal antibody. Of the approximately 50 dose-escalation patients, hepatocellular carcinoma was present in approximately 20, melanoma in approximately 15, renal cell carcinoma in 9 and head and neck cancer in 9. Intravenous ivuxolimab was administered to patients every 2 weeks at six dose levels: 0.01, 0.1, 0.3, 1.5, 3 and 10 mg/kg. The paper reports the monotherapy dose-escalation portion (N of about 50 patients) of the phase I ivuxolimab trial. Three dose-escalation patients achieved partial responses, one with hepatocellular carcinoma and two with cutaneous melanoma. In the dose-escalation cohort, 75% to 85% of patients were male, and the mean age was roughly 56 years with a range of about 20 to 80. Patients were allowed to have had prior anti-PD-1, anti-PD-L1 or anti-CTLA-4 therapy, and 40% of the dose-escalation patients had been treated with checkpoint inhibitors. Peripheral TCRbeta sequencing was intended to test whether TCR sequence diversity was altered and clonal T-cell expansion was caused by ivuxolimab. Overall results and qualifications from the work: At doses of 0.1 to 3.0 mg/kg, clonal expansion of both CD4+ and CD8+ blood T cells was observed from baseline to week 6. The antigen specificity of the peripheral T cells that underwent clonal expansion was not determined. Low levels of normalized T-cell clonal expansion were also seen in some patients who did not respond. In partial responders in the 0.1-3.0 mg/kg groups, normalized peripheral clonal expansion was found to be among the lowest, especially among CD8+ T cells. After ivuxolimab, CD8+ T cells had more expanded clones than CD4+ T cells on average.

For sequencing of the TCRbeta CDR3 region, genomic DNA was extracted from the sorted cells. The immunoSEQ Assay was used for sequencing of TCRbeta CDR3 regions. This immuneACCESS table, as held by TCRdb, lists in-frame sequences with V and J called but not all clones. Of the missing ones, under half trace to an unresolved V gene in checked studies; the others have no known cause. The sample yields more than 65,000 clones; less than 90% were counted once. The leading ten clones occupy around 0.96% of the sample. There are 13 amino acids in the CDR3, from cysteine to phenylalanine inclusive. The CDR3 DNA has 39 bases and is translated from base 1. Per the germline V gene, SGHRS is the CDR1 and YFSETQ is the CDR2. V is pared back by 5 bases and J by 1 base, with 9 bases lying between the germline termini.

This specimen was CD4+ or CD8+ T cells sorted from blood, taken in a trial of the OX40 agonist ivuxolimab. This clonotype was obtained from an adult with an advanced solid tumor such as melanoma, head and neck, liver or kidney cancer. The sequence links TRBV5-1 to TRBJ1-1, with the D gene call left open. Here is the DNA: TGCGCCAGCAGGGGGAGGGAGAACACTGAAGCTTTCTTT. It encodes CASRGRENTEAFF.